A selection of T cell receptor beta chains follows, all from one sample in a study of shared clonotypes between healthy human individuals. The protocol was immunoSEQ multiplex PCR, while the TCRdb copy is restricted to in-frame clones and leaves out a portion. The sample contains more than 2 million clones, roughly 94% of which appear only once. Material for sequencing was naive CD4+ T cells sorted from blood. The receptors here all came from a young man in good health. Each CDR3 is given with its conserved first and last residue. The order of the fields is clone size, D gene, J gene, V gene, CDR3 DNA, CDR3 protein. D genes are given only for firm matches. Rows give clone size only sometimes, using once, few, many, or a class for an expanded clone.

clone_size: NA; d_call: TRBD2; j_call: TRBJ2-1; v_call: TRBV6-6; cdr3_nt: TGTGCCAGCAGTTACACTAGCGCGGACTTTAATGAGCAGTTCTTC; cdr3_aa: CASSYTSADFNEQFF
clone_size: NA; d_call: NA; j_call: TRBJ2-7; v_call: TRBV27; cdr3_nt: TGTGCCAGCAGTCCACAGGGATCTAGGCCGGTTGGCGAGCAGTACTTC; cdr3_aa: CASSPQGSRPVGEQYF
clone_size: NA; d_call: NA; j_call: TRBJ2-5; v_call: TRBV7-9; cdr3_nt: TGTGCCAGCAGCTTTGGGGGTCGGTCCCAAGAGACCCAGTACTTC; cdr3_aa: CASSFGGRSQETQYF
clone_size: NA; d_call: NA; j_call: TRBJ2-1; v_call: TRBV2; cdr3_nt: TGTGCCACCACCAACAGCCAGGAGCAGTTCTTC; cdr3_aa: CATTNSQEQFF
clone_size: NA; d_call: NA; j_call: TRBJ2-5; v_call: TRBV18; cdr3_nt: TGTGCCAGCTCACCGGTAGGGGGGATCCAAGAGACCCAGTACTTC; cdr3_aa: CASSPVGGIQETQYF
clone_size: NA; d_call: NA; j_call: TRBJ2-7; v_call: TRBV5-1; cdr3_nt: TGCGCCAGCAGGTATGGCGTAACTGGGGGTTACGAGCAGTACTTC; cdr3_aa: CASRYGVTGGYEQYF
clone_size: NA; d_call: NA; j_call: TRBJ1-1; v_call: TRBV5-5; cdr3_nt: TGTGCCAGCAGCTGGGGGGCCGACACTGAAGCTTTCTTT; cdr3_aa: CASSWGADTEAFF
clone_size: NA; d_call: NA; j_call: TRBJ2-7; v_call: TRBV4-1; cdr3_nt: TGCGCCAGCAGCCAAGGAACGATGGGCCAGGCCCCCTACGAGCAGTACTTC; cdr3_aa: CASSQGTMGQAPYEQYF
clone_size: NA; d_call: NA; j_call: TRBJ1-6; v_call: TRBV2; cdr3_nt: TGTGCCAGCAGTGAAGCGCTGGGGGCCGGTAATTCACCCCTCCACTTT; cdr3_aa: CASSEALGAGNSPLHF
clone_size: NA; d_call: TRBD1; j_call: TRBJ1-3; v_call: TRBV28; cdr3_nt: TGTGCCAGCAGTTTACCCAATCCTCTGACAGGGCGGGGAAACACCATATATTTT; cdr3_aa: CASSLPNPLTGRGNTIYF
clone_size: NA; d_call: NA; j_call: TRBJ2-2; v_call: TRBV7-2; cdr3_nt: TGTGCCAGCAGCGTTCAGCGCACCGGGGAGCTGTTTTTT; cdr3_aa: CASSVQRTGELFF
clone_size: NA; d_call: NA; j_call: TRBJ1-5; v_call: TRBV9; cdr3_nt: TGTGCCAGCAGCGCCTCTGAGGGAAATCAGCCCCAGCATTTT; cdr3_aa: CASSASEGNQPQHF
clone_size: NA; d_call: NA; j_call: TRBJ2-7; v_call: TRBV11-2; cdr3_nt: TGTGCCAGCAGCTTAGTGGCGGTAACCCCGTACGAGCAGTACTTC; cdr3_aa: CASSLVAVTPYEQYF
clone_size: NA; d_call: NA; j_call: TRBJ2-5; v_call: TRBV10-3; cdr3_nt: TGTGCCATCAGTGAGTCGAGGGACACCCAAGAGACCCAGTACTTC; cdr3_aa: CAISESRDTQETQYF
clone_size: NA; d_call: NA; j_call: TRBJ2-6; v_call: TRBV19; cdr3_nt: TGTGCCAGTAGTACTAGCGCTCCTGGGGCCAACGTCCTGACTTTC; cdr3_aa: CASSTSAPGANVLTF
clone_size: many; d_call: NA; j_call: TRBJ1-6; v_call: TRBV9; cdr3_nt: TGTGCCAGCAGCGATCACTATAATTCACCCCTCCACTTT; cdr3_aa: CASSDHYNSPLHF
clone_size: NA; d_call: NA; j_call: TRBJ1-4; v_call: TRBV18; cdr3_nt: TGTGCCAGCTCACCATTACGGACAGAAAAACTGTTTTTT; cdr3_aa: CASSPLRTEKLFF
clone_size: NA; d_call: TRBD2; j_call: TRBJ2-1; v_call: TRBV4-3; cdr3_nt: TGCGCCAGCAGCCAAGATAGCGGGAGGTCTAATGAGCAGTTCTTC; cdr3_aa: CASSQDSGRSNEQFF
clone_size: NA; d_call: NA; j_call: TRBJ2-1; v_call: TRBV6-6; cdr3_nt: TGTGCCAGCAGTTACTCTGACGTGCTTTACAATGAGCAGTTCTTC; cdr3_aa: CASSYSDVLYNEQFF
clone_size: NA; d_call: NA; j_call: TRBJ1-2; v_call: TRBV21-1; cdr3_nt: TGTGCCAGCAGCAAAAATGGGGGTTCGCAAAATCCCTATGGCTACACCTTC; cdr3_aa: CASSKNGGSQNPYGYTF
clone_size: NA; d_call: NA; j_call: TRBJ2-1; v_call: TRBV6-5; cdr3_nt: TGTGCCAGCAGTTACTCCCGGCATGAGCAGTTCTTC; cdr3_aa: CASSYSRHEQFF
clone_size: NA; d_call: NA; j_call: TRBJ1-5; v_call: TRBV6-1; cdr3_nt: TGTGCCAGCAGGGGGTTTCAGCCCCAGCATTTT; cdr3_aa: CASRGFQPQHF
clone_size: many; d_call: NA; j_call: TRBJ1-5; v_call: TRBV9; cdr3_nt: TGTGCCAGCAGCGTAGGTCAGGGTAATCAGCCCCAGCATTTT; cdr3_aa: CASSVGQGNQPQHF
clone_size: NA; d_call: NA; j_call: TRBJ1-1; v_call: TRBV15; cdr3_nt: TGTGCCACCAGCAGAGATACCACCCCGAACACTGAAGCTTTCTTT; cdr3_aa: CATSRDTTPNTEAFF
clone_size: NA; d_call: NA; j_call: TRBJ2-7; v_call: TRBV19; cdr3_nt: TGTGCCAGTAGTATCCGGACGGTAGTAGGCCCATCCTACGAGCAGTACTTC; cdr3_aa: CASSIRTVVGPSYEQYF
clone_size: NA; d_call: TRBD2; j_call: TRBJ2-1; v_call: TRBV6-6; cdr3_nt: TGTGCCAGCAGTTTAAGGAGCGGGACGGATGAGCAGTTCTTC; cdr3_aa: CASSLRSGTDEQFF
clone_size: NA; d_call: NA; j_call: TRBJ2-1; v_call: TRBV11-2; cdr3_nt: TGTGCCAGCAGCTTAGATTGGGGGGGCGCCCCGTATCTCTTC; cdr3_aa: CASSLDWGGAPYLF
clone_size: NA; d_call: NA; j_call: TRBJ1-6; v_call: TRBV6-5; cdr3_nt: TGTGCCAGCAGTTACTCGATTCCCAGGGGTGGGTCACCCCTCCACTTT; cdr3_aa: CASSYSIPRGGSPLHF
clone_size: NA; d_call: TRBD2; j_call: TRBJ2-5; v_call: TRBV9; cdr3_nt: TGTGCCAGCAGCGGTATGGAATGGACTAGCGGGGGGAAAGAGACCCAGTACTTC; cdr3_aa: CASSGMEWTSGGKETQYF
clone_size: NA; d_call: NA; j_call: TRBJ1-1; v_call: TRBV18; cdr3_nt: TGTGCCAGCTCACCGGGGGCGTTGAACACTGAAGCTTTCTTT; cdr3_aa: CASSPGALNTEAFF
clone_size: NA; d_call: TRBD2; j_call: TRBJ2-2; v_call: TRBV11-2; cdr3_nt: TGTGCCAGCAGCCTCCGGACTAGCGGGAACACCGGGGAGCTGTTTTTT; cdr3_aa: CASSLRTSGNTGELFF
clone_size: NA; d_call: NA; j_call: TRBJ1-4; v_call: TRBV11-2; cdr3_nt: TGTGCCAGCAGCTTAGTACTGACGGATATGAATGAAAAACTGTTTTTT; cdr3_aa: CASSLVLTDMNEKLFF
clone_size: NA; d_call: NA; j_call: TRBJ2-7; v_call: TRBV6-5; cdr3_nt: TGTGCCTCAAGGAGGTCCAGCGAGCAGTACTTC; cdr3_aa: CASRRSSEQYF
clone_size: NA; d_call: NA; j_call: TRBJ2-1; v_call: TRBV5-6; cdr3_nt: TGTGCCAGCAGCCAGACTACCCCCCCGAATGAGCAGTTCTTC; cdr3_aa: CASSQTTPPNEQFF
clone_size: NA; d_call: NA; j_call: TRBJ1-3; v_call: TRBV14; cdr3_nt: TGTGCCAGCAGCCAAGTCCGGTCTTCTGGAAACACCATATATTTT; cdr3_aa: CASSQVRSSGNTIYF
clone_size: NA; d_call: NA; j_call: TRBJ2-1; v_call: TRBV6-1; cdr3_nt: TGTGCCAGCAGTCGGCTGCCCTTCTTGTACAATGAGCAGTTCTTC; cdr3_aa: CASSRLPFLYNEQFF
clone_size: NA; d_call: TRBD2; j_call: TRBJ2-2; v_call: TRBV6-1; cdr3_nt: TGTGCCAGCAGGGAGAGCGGGGGGGCGTCCGGGGAGCTGTTTTTT; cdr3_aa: CASRESGGASGELFF
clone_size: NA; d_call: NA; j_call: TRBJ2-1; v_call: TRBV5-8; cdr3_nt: TGTGCCAGCAGCTTGGGGCAGAGCTCCTACAATGAGCAGTTCTTC; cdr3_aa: CASSLGQSSYNEQFF
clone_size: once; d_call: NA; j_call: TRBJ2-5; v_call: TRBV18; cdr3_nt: TGTGCCAGCTCACCACCGGGACGGGAAGAGACCCAGTACTTC; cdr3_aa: CASSPPGREETQYF
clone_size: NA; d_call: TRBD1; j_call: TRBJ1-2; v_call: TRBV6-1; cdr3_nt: TGTGCCAGCAGTGGTGGGACAGACTATGGCTACACCTTC; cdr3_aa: CASSGGTDYGYTF
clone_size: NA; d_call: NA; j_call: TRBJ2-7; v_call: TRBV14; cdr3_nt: TGTGCCAGCAGCGCCCGTTTTGCCGTAGTCTACGAGCAGTACTTC; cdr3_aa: CASSARFAVVYEQYF
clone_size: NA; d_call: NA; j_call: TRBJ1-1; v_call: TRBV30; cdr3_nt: TGTGCCTGGAGTGTAGGGGGGCTGGGGAACACTGAAGCTTTCTTT; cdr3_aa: CAWSVGGLGNTEAFF
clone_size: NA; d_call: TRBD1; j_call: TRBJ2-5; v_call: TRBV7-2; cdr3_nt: TGTGCCAGCAGATTTGCAGGGGGCGCGTCAGAGACCCAGTACTTC; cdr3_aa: CASRFAGGASETQYF
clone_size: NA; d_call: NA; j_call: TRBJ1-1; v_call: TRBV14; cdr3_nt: TGTGCCAGCAGCCCCGTCGGGCTTAACACTGAAGCTTTCTTT; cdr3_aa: CASSPVGLNTEAFF
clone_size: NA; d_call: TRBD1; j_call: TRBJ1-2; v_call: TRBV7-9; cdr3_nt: TGTGCCAGCAGCCTAGGACAGGGTTCGGGCTACACCTTC; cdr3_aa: CASSLGQGSGYTF
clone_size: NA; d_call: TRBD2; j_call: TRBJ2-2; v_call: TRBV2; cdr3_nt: TGTGCCAGCAGTAACATAGCGGGGGGTACCGGGGAGCTGTTTTTT; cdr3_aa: CASSNIAGGTGELFF
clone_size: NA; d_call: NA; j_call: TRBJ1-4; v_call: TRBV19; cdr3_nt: TGTGCCACCACACGGGGCGTCTCGGCAACTAATGAAAAACTGTTTTTT; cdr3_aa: CATTRGVSATNEKLFF
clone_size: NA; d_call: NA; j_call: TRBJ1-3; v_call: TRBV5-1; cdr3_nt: TGCGCCAGCAGCTTGACGGGATCTGGAAACACCATATATTTT; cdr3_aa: CASSLTGSGNTIYF
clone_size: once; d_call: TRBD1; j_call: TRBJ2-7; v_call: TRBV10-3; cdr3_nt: TGTGCCATCAGTGAGGGGGGACAGGGTGACTACGAGCAGTACTTC; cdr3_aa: CAISEGGQGDYEQYF
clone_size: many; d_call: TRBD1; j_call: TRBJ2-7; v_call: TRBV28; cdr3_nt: TGTGCCAGCAGCCGGAACAGGGGGTCCTACGAGCAGTACTTC; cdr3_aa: CASSRNRGSYEQYF